Following are 24 T cell receptor beta chains from one sample sequenced in a study of blood T cells in healthy people across ages. It was with a sample-barcoded 5' primer and a J-beta primer mix that a second PCR of about 6 to 12 cycles was run. MiXCR, run by TCRdb on the 5' RACE reads, gives a single entry per CDR3 protein. The sample records about 1.4 million distinct CDR3 sequences, around 55% being singletons. Material: blood. The source of these receptors is a man aged 18 to 30 in good health.

This chain joins TRBV7-9 and TRBJ2-1; 11 bases align to TRBD1. The CDR3 runs 15 residues. V trimming: 7 bases; J trimming: 4 bases; junction bases outside the gene matches: 6. Germline CDR1 and CDR2: SEHNR and FQNEAQ (reference sequence). As DNA, the CDR3 is TGTGCCAGCACCTCGGACAGGGGGCAATACAATGAGCAGTTCTTC. Amino acids: CASTSDRGQYNEQFF.

This clonotype was counted once. J is TRBJ1-6 and V is TRBV6-5; 8 bases are shared with TRBD1. After removal of 6 bases from V and 6 bases from J, the junction contained 7 bases not matched to a gene. Looked up from germline, CDR1 is MNHEY and CDR2 is SVGAGI. This CDR3 has 15 amino acids. CDR3 sequence reads: CASRPPQGGNSPLHF. The CDR3 bases are TGTGCCAGCAGACCCCCACAGGGGGGTAATTCACCCCTCCACTTT.

This clonotype has only a few counts. The chain carries TRBV5-1 and TRBJ1-4; D remains ambiguous. Trimming pared 4 bases from V and 6 bases from J, leaving 13 bases between. The germline V gene has CDR1 SGHRS and CDR2 YFSETQ. The CDR3 extends over 14 amino acids. The CDR3 nucleotides read TGCGCCAGCAGCATGACATACTTCGATGAAAAACTGTTTTTT. The encoded protein is CASSMTYFDEKLFF.

The rearrangement joins TRBV12-3 or TRBV12-4 to TRBJ1-4; D possibly corresponds to TRBD1 (6 bases). Trimming pared 3 bases from V and 5 bases from J, leaving 31 bases between. The CDR3 is made up of 21 amino acids. CDR3 sequence (DNA): TGTGCCAGCAGTTTGGACAACCCCATGCAGGGGAGGTTCATGGCGAATGAAAAACTGTTTTTT. Translation: CASSLDNPMQGRFMANEKLFF.

Written as DNA, the CDR3 is TGTGCCAGCAGTCGACGGGACGCCGACGGGGCTGAAGCTTTCTTT. Translated: CASSRRDADGAEAFF. This rearrangement joins TRBV12-3 or TRBV12-4 to TRBJ1-1, with TRBD1 as a possible D gene (5 bases). V lost 5 bases and J 6 bases, leaving 19 bases between the germline ends. The CDR3 extends over 15 amino acids.

Of note for this clonotype: This CDR3 fails to terminate in the conserved phenylalanine or tryptophan, so it likely reflects a read error. The chain combines TRBV4-3 with TRBJ2-3; TRBD2 matches 13 bases. The CDR3 has 21 amino acids. V trimming: 0 bases; J trimming: 0 bases; junction bases outside the gene matches: 12. Germline loops: CDR1 LGHNA, CDR2 YSLEER. CDR3 region: CASSQEPQTSGGTSSTDTQYL. Written as DNA, the CDR3 is TGCGCCAGCAGCCAAGAGCCTCAGACTAGCGGGGGGACCTCTAGCACAGATACGCAGTATTTA.

In its sample, this clonotype was seen a few times. V is TRBV11-2 and J is TRBJ2-5, with 8 bases matching TRBD1. From germline, CDR1 is SGHAT and CDR2 FQNNGV. Losses at the gene ends were 6 bases for V and 4 bases for J; bases not matched to a gene: 13. The CDR3 contains 16 residues. The CDR3 here is CASSSVQGAVLETQYF. The CDR3 DNA follows: TGTGCCAGCAGTTCCGTCCAGGGGGCAGTCTTAGAGACCCAGTACTTC.

This chain joins TRBV7-2 and TRBJ2-3; D remains unclear. Trimming removed 5 bases at V and 1 base at J, with 16 bases between. The V gene's germline CDR1 is SGHTA and CDR2 FQGNSA. The CDR3 is made up of 16 amino acids. The CDR3 bases are TGTGCCAGCAGCCCCATGAAGGGTGGGGGCACAGATACGCAGTATTTT. It translates to CASSPMKGGGTDTQYF.

Comment on this clonotype: One end of the junction fails to match germline, which may point to a read error. The J gene is TRBJ2-2, the V gene TRBV29-1; D not resolved. CDR1 and CDR2 from the germline V gene are SQVTM and ANQGSEA. The length of the CDR3 is 12 residues. Here the CDR3 DNA reads TGCAGCGTTGGCAAGAACATCGGGGAGCTGTTTTTT. Protein sequence: CSVGKNIGELFF.

This clonotype was counted a few times. The CDR3 DNA reads TGTGCCAGCAGAGGAGAAGAGACCCAGTACTTC. This sequence encodes CASRGEETQYF. The chain joins TRBV21-1 to TRBJ2-5. TRBV21-1 is annotated as a pseudogene. The CDR3 totals 11 residues.

The CDR3 DNA reads as TGTGCCAGCAGCTTAAAGGGGGGGAGCGAAAAACTGTTTTTT. It yields the protein CASSLKGGSEKLFF. This chain connects TRBV5-6 to TRBJ1-4; D is possibly TRBD1 (6 bases). Trimming stripped 2 bases from V and 8 bases from J, with 13 bases between. CDR1 and CDR2 (germline): SGHDT, YYEEEE. This CDR3 region has 14 residues.

The table lists this clonotype with a count of one. V usage is TRBV2 and J usage is TRBJ2-5, with 8 bases that match TRBD2. The J call is doubtful: the DNA matches TRBJ2-7 better. CDR3 length: 14 residues. The germline CDR1 and CDR2 sequences are SNHLY and FYNNEI. CDR3 sequence (DNA): TGTGCCAGCGAGGGGAGCGGGAGATCTAACGAGCAGTACTTC. Translated: CASEGSGRSNEQYF.

This chain links TRBV29-1 with TRBJ1-1; D ambiguous. V shed 4 bases and J shed 3 bases, with 18 bases lying between them. This CDR3 has 15 amino acids. The germline V gene has CDR1 SQVTM and CDR2 ANQGSEA. CDR3 nucleotide sequence: TGCAGCGTTGCCGGGATCCGTGGATCGGACACTGAAGCTTTCTTT. Translation gives CSVAGIRGSDTEAFF.

This clonotype appeared many times. V usage is TRBV4-1 and J usage is TRBJ2-7; the match to TRBD1 covers 8 bases. The CDR3 extends over 16 amino acids. V shed 5 bases and J 5 bases; nucleotides not matched to a gene: 14. The germline V gene encodes CDR1 MGHRA and CDR2 YSYEKL. CDR3 residues: CASSRDRTGSLHEQYF. DNA of the CDR3: TGCGCCAGCAGCAGGGACCGGACAGGGTCTTTACACGAGCAGTACTTC.

V and J are TRBV20-1 and TRBJ1-5; D not resolved. CDR1 is DFQATT, CDR2 SNEGSKA, per germline (reference sequence). The CDR3 spans 14 residues. The V end was cut by 5 bases, the J end by 0 bases, with 11 bases between. The CDR3 spells CSAWTDYSNQPQHF. Written as DNA, the CDR3 is TGCAGTGCTTGGACGGATTATAGCAATCAGCCCCAGCATTTT.

The rearrangement links TRBV28 to TRBJ2-7, with 10 bases identical to TRBD2. CDR1 is MDHEN and CDR2 is SYDVKM in the germline V gene. This CDR3 region has 14 residues. Trimming removed 6 bases from V and 0 bases from J; junction bases left unmatched: 2. The CDR3 reads CASRLAGSSYEQYF. CDR3 nucleotides: TGTGCCAGCAGACTAGCGGGAAGCTCCTACGAGCAGTACTTC. Combining the CDR3 with reference TRBV28 and TRBJ2-7 gives the whole variable domain DVKVTQSSRYLVKRTGEKVFLECVQDMDHENMFWYRQDPGLGLRLIYFSYDVKMKEKGDIPEGYSVSREKKERFSLILESASTNQTSMYLCASRLAGSSYEQYFGPGTRLTVT.

In its sample, this clonotype was seen a few times. This chain links TRBV24-1 with TRBJ1-1; TRBD1 is a possible D gene (5 bases). Germline V gene lookup returns CDR1 KGHDR and CDR2 SFDVKD. V lost 4 bases and J lost 1, with 6 bases in between. CDR3 length: 13 residues. In DNA, the CDR3 is TGTGCCACCAGTGAGGGGGGGAACACTGAAGCTTTCTTT. Its translation: CATSEGGNTEAFF.

The CDR3 bases are TGTGCCATCAGTGTTCCCCGAGCGAAAAGCCCTAGCACAGATACGCAGTATTTT. Amino acids: CAISVPRAKSPSTDTQYF. This rearrangement joins TRBV10-3 to TRBJ2-3; no firm D call. Germline V gene lookup returns CDR1 ENHRY and CDR2 SYGVKD. V was clipped by 4 bases and J by 0 bases, with 20 bases between them. This CDR3 contains 18 residues.

This clonotype was seen only a few times. The V call is TRBV27, the J call TRBJ2-7; a weak D match, TRBD1 (6 bases). Per germline, CDR1 MNHEY and CDR2 SMNVEV (reference sequence). This CDR3 comprises 14 residues. Trimming pared 4 bases from V and 4 bases from J, leaving 14 bases between. In DNA form, the CDR3 reads TGTGCCAGCAGTTACTACGAGGGACATTACGAGCAGTACTTC. Translated, it gives CASSYYEGHYEQYF.

The J gene is TRBJ2-2, the V gene TRBV7-2; 8 bases align to TRBD2. J lost 7 bases, V lost 4 bases, and 17 bases had no gene match. In germline, CDR1 is SGHTA, CDR2 FQGNSA. The CDR3 consists of 18 residues. CDR3 residues: CASSSPLRREGRHGELFF. The DNA for the CDR3 is TGTGCCAGCAGCTCTCCCTTGCGACGGGAGGGCCGTCACGGGGAGCTGTTTTTT.

The J gene is TRBJ1-2, the V gene TRBV10-3; D uncertain. CDR1 is ENHRY, CDR2 SYGVKD, per germline. V was clipped by 2 bases and J by 5 bases, with 3 bases between them. CDR3 length: 11 residues. The CDR3 nucleotides are TGTGCCATCAGTGAGGATTATGGCTACACCTTC. Translation: CAISEDYGYTF.

V usage is TRBV3-1 and J usage is TRBJ2-5; D might be TRBD1 or TRBD2, each matching 5 bases. V gave up 3 bases and J gave up 5 bases, with 16 bases separating them. The germline gives CDR1 LGHDT, CDR2 YNNKEL (reference sequence). This CDR3 contains 15 residues. The CDR3 region has the DNA TGTGCCAGCAGCCACCGGTCGGGGACGGACGAGACCCAGTACTTC. It is translated as CASSHRSGTDETQYF.

This clonotype was observed a handful of times. The chain combines TRBV12-3 or TRBV12-4 with TRBJ2-3; 9 nucleotides align to TRBD2. V shed 5 bases and J 2 bases; nucleotides not matched to a gene: 11. This CDR3 comprises 17 residues. CDR3 nucleotide sequence: TGTGCCAGCAGTCAAGCCCCGCTAGCGGGATTCACAGATACGCAGTATTTT. It codes for CASSQAPLAGFTDTQYF.

The rearrangement links TRBV7-2 to TRBJ1-5, with TRBD1 identical over 10 bases. The CDR3 is made up of 14 amino acids. Germline CDR1 reads SGHTA; CDR2 reads FQGNSA. After removal of 5 bases from V and 8 bases from J, the junction contained 6 bases not matched to a gene. In nucleotides, the CDR3 is TGTGCCAGCAGCCGAGGACAGGGGGTAGAGCCCCAGCATTTT. This sequence encodes CASSRGQGVEPQHF. Variable domain in full (rest from reference TRBV7-2 and TRBJ1-5): GAGVSQSPSNKVTEKGKDVELRCDPISGHTALYWYRQSLGQGLEFLIYFQGNSAPDKSGLPSDRFSAERTGGSVSTLTIQRTQQEDSAVYLCASSRGQGVEPQHFGDGTRLSIL.